Sequencing of this TCR beta chain was carried out in a study of CD8+CD57+ T cells in acquired aplastic anemia. Genomic DNA templated the TCR beta VDJ and CDR3 profiling. Using its own MiXCR run on the reads, TCRdb lists one record per CDR3 protein. The repertoire holds over 15,000 distinct CDR3 sequences, with less than 45% as singletons. It was patients with CD8+CD57+ cell expansion by flow cytometry who were chosen for sequencing. Likewise sequenced, in about 15% of the 12 patients, were the CD8+CD57+ effector memory cells. Findings of the study overall: Between patients and controls, CD8+ Simpson's diversity did not vary significantly. In the patients, CD8+CD57+ cells came out less diverse than the total CD4+ and CD8+ pools.

This clonotype was seen repeatedly, ten times or more. Its matching antigen is unknown. V gave up 1 base and J gave up 0 bases, with 4 bases separating them. This CDR3 is built from 14 residues. Germline assignment: CDR1 MNHNS and CDR2 SASEGT. This TCR came from a human donor with aplastic anemia. J is TRBJ1-5 and V is TRBV6-1; D is uncertain. The material sequenced was CD8+CD57+ T cells sorted from PBMCs. Noted subset: bead-enriched CD8+CD57+ effector memory T cells from SAA patients. The CDR3 region is CASSEGYSNQPQHF. In nucleotides, the CDR3 is TGTGCCAGCAGTGAAGGATATAGCAATCAGCCCCAGCATTTT.